In this sample, the clone carrying this T cell receptor beta chain turned up many times. Amplification yielded TCR beta CDR3 regions, with RNA transcripts as the source. An initial round of RT-PCR targeting the TCR CDR3 relied on the HTBI primer set. TCRdb redid the calling of the multiplex PCR reads with MiXCR, one entry per CDR3 protein. The repertoire holds roughly 500,000 distinct CDR3 sequences, with approximately 24% as singletons. This sample stems from a study of T cells in Graves' hyperthyroidism and ophthalmopathy. Study in general: Initial diagnosis, before any treatment, was when peripheral blood was collected.

Each person with ophthalmopathy scored at least 3 on the Clinical Activity Score, reached NOSPECS grade 4 or higher, and had been ill under 3 months. Uncontrolled infection, other autoimmune disease, pregnancy and lactation each barred patients from inclusion. The PBMCs had their origin in roughly 9.4 ml of fresh peripheral blood. The sequenced material came from blood. This TCR was recovered from a woman aged 25 to 45 with Graves' ophthalmopathy.

CDR3 in DNA: TGTGCCATCAGTGAGGCGGGACAGACCAGCTATGGCTACACCTTC. Its protein is CAISEAGQTSYGYTF. The V call is TRBV10-3, the J call TRBJ1-2; 7 nucleotides match TRBD1. Germline V CDR1 and CDR2: ENHRY, SYGVKD. V lost 2 bases to trimming and J lost 4 bases; unmatched junction nucleotides: 7. This CDR3 has 15 residues.